The T cell receptor (beta chain) under discussion was sequenced for a study of cytomegalovirus exposure and HLA in healthy donors. Turning to the study itself: Researchers previously reported finding 117 million unique TCR beta sequences from 170 million or so T cells.

Worth noting for this clone: The antigen is unknown.

Points from the study as a whole: Within the data, a cluster of highly shared sequence variants was likely a sequencing artifact.

The CDR3 has 14 amino acids. Trimming removed 6 bases from V and 5 bases from J, with 14 bases in between. Germline values: CDR1 MDHEN, CDR2 SYDVKM. The primer mix had 60 Vbeta and 13 Jbeta primers. Profiling relied on immunoSEQ multiplex PCR, and the TCRdb table lists in-frame clones only, not all of them. The sample gives about 140,000 clones, around four fifths of which show up once; roughly 2% is in the top ten. This clonotype originated in a man aged 25-45 years in good health and CMV-seronegative. The chain carries TRBV28 and TRBJ1-5; D is unresolved. The sample consisted of PBMCs. The CDR3 loop reads CASRAASVDQPQHF. CDR3 nucleotide sequence: TGTGCCAGCAGGGCGGCGAGCGTCGATCAGCCCCAGCATTTT.